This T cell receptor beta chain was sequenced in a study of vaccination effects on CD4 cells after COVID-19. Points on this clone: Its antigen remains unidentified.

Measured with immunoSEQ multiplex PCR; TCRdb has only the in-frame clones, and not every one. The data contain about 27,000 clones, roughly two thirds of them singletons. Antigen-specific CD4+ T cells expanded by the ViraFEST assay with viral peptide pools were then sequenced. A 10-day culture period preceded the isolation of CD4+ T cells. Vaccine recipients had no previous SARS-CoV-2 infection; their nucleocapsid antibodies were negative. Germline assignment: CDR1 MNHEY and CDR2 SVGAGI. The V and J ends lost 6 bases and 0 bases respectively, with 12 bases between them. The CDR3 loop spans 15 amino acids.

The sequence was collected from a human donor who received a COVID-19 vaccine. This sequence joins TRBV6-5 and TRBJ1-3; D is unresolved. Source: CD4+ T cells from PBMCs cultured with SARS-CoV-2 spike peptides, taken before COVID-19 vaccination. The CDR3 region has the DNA TGTGCCAGCAGATTAGAGTGGCCCTCTGGAAACACCATATATTTT. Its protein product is CASRLEWPSGNTIYF.